Listed below are T cell receptor beta chains from one sample, sequenced in a study of T-cell memory formation after mild COVID-19. TCRdb used MiXCR to reprocess the 5' RACE reads, holding one entry per CDR3 protein. The data show approximately 230,000 distinct CDR3 sequences, with about a sixth seen just once and 3.5% held by the top ten. Specimen: PBMCs or a T cell subset sorted from them (not recorded which). The receptor source for this set is a man aged 18 to 30 who had mild COVID-19 (a few samples of this study predate the infection). Cell type and time point are not known. Each CDR3 is given with its conserved first and last residue.

J gene,V gene,CDR3 length,CDR3 protein
TRBJ2-1,TRBV11-1,14,CASRGGQIYNEQFF
TRBJ2-3,TRBV2,17,CASSGTVERGNTDTQYF
TRBJ1-2,TRBV27,13,CASKTGANYGYTF
TRBJ2-1,TRBV7-2,14,CASSYPPRRHEQFF
TRBJ2-6,TRBV6-6,18,CASSYFRVLFGGANVLTF
TRBJ1-5,TRBV5-1,14,CASSPGHLNQPQHF
TRBJ2-1,TRBV5-1,16,CASSLSSSGGTNEQFF
TRBJ1-2,TRBV5-1,13,CASSYRAPSGYTF
TRBJ1-5,TRBV6-1,15,CASSPGLPQGQPQHF
TRBJ2-5,TRBV19,13,CATAGLNQETQYF
TRBJ2-1,TRBV11-3,15,CASSLVAGSYNEQFF
TRBJ2-1,TRBV7-9,14,CAIPGGKSYNEQFF
TRBJ2-7,TRBV12-3/TRBV12-4,11,CASSRGVEQYF
TRBJ1-2,TRBV5-5,15,CASSLFRDRDNGYTF
TRBJ2-1,TRBV5-6,14,CASSSGLGRDKQFF
TRBJ1-2,TRBV6-4,14,CASSEDIGGEGYTF
TRBJ2-7,TRBV3-1,13,CASSPRGLAEQYF
TRBJ1-4,TRBV20-1,11,CSARVNEKLFF
TRBJ2-3,TRBV24-1,13,CATSPGGTDTQYF
TRBJ1-3,TRBV7-2,17,CASALAAPRVSGNTIYF
TRBJ2-1,TRBV7-2,13,CASSLGLAVEQFF
TRBJ1-5,TRBV18,16,CASSPQGLGSNQPQHF
TRBJ2-7,TRBV28,14,CASSTLAGGLEQYF
TRBJ2-7,TRBV6-5,14,CASRGTSGAYEQYF
TRBJ1-1,TRBV21-1,13,CASKNRGPTEAFF
TRBJ2-3,TRBV10-3,15,CAISRLAGSTDTQYF
TRBJ2-3,TRBV20-1,14,CSAAIAASTDTQYF
TRBJ1-2,TRBV12-3/TRBV12-4,13,CASKRTTSYGYTF
TRBJ1-5,TRBV25-1,18,CASSEQGRDRDPHQPQHF
TRBJ2-1,TRBV29-1,17,CSVGRPYSGGTNNEQFF
TRBJ2-5,TRBV7-9,16,CASTHGSGGRQETQYF
TRBJ1-1,TRBV5-4,17,CASSYLQGPLENTEAFF
TRBJ1-5,TRBV6-2/TRBV6-3,14,CASRLGQFRQPQHF
TRBJ2-7,TRBV7-9,14,CASSSAGGSYEQYF
TRBJ2-5,TRBV20-1,14,CSATVWPGGETQYF
TRBJ1-1,TRBV6-6,16,CASSYDGGLMNTEAFF
TRBJ1-1,TRBV29-1,13,CSVEGRLNTEAFF
TRBJ2-5,TRBV7-9,17,CASSLVPLAGGHETQYF
TRBJ1-1,TRBV7-3,14,CASSLDGDHTEAFF
TRBJ2-1,TRBV12-3/TRBV12-4,14,CASRSRTDGNEQFF
TRBJ1-2,TRBV7-6,13,CASSRGQDGGYTF
TRBJ1-5,TRBV20-1,13,CSANTGSGQPQHF
TRBJ1-6,TRBV10-3,14,CAIGPQPAVLPLHF
TRBJ1-4,TRBV11-2,16,CASSFQPDQSYEKLFF
TRBJ1-1,TRBV12-3/TRBV12-4,18,CASSLFGRGLLVGTEAFF
TRBJ2-1,TRBV6-1,15,CASTSWGGEVNEQFF